This entry is about one TCR beta chain. The CDR3 runs to 16 residues. Looked up from germline, CDR1 is ENHRY and CDR2 is SYGVKD. V lost 6 bases and J lost 0; bases outside the gene matches: 6. Per the authors' pipeline: Amplifying reference gene primers gave estimates of nucleated cell counts. Data came from immunoSEQ multiplex PCR; TCRdb stores just in-frame clones and leaves some out. That table gives V, J and clone size, and the DNA gave D and trimming. The sample holds over 400,000 clones, approximately 83% seen once. This specimen belongs to a study of blood T cell repertoires in COVID-19. About the study: COVID-19 samples from acute and convalescent phases originated in the United States, Italy and Spain. The analysed material was cDNA or gDNA that came from T cells, B-cell-depleted T cells, or PBMCs.

This clonotype was obtained from a human donor in a cohort sampled during active COVID-19. The sequencing input was peripheral blood. The chain links TRBV10-3 to TRBJ2-7, with TRBD1 matching 12 bases. CDR3 residues: CAIRTGTGGVSYEQYF. CDR3 DNA: TGTGCCATCAGGACCGGGACAGGGGGCGTCTCCTACGAGCAGTACTTC.